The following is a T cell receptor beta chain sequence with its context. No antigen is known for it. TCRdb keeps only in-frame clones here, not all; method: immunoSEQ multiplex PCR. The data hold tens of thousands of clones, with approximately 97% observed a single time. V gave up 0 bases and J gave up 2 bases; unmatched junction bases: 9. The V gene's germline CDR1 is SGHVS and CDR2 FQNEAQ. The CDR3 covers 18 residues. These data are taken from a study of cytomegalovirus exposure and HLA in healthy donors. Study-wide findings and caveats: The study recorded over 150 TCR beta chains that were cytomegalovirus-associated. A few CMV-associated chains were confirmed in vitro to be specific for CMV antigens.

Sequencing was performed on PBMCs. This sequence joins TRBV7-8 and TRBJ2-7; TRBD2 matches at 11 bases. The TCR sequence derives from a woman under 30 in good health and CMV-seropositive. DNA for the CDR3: TGTGCCAGCAGCTTAGCTGGTACTAGCGGGAGAAGTACCTACGAGCAGTACTTC. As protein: CASSLAGTSGRSTYEQYF.